The 13 T cell receptor beta chains in this list originate from one sample, sequenced in a study of beta chain features in type 1 diabetes. What was sequenced were expressed TCRB transcripts, since all of the isolated RNA had been reverse transcribed. This table comes from immunoSEQ multiplex PCR, and its TCRdb copy is limited to in-frame clones, with some not included. The sample carries roughly 330,000 clones, approximately 10% recorded once. Sequencing was done on a sample of naive CD4+ T cells from blood. Every receptor here comes from a woman aged 30 to 39 in good health.

The V call is TRBV29-1, the J call TRBJ1-1, with D perhaps TRBD1 (5 bases). V was trimmed by 4 bases and J by 1 base, leaving 10 bases between them. This CDR3 is 13 amino acids long. Germline lookup yields CDR1 SQVTM and CDR2 ANQGSEA. The CDR3 sequence is CSVARQPNTEAFF. CDR3 sequence (DNA): TGCAGCGTTGCCCGACAGCCGAACACTGAAGCTTTCTTT.

There are a few counts of this clone. This rearrangement joins TRBV5-4 to TRBJ2-7, with a weak D call TRBD1 (6 bases). The CDR3 runs 15 residues. In germline, CDR1 is SGHNT, CDR2 YYREEE (reference sequence). The V gene lost 0 bases and the J gene lost 6 bases, with 16 bases spanning the gap. The CDR3 DNA reads as TGTGCCAGCAGCTTGGGGGGGCAGGGCCCCACCGAGCAGTACTTC. The encoded protein is CASSLGGQGPTEQYF.

The rearrangement joins TRBV7-9 to TRBJ2-2; D remains ambiguous. CDR1 is SEHNR and CDR2 is FQNEAQ in the germline V gene (reference sequence). The V gene lost 5 bases and the J gene lost 1 base, with 8 bases spanning the gap. This CDR3 region has 14 residues. The CDR3 DNA reads as TGTGCCAGCAGCCCCGGTTGGAACACCGGGGAGCTGTTTTTT. It codes for CASSPGWNTGELFF. The entire variable domain, with the rest obtained from reference TRBV7-9 and TRBJ2-2, is as follows: DTGVSQNPRHKITKRGQNVTFRCDPISEHNRLYWYRQTLGQGPEFLTYFQNEAQLEKSRLLSDRFSAERPKGSFSTLEIQRTEQGDSAMYLCASSPGWNTGELFFGEGSRLTVL.

V usage is TRBV7-2 and J usage is TRBJ1-2, with D perhaps TRBD1 (5 bases). Germline loops: CDR1 SGHTA, CDR2 FQGNSA. This CDR3 region has 14 residues. V gave up 2 bases and J gave up 2 bases, with 9 bases separating them. The DNA for the CDR3 is TGTGCCAGCAGCTTAACTGACAGAAACTATGGCTACACCTTC. It is translated as CASSLTDRNYGYTF.

The sample holds a few counts of this clone. The rearrangement uses TRBV19 and TRBJ2-3; 8 positions agree with TRBD2. V was clipped by 5 bases and J by 3 bases; unmatched bases: 16. Germline loops: CDR1 LNHDA, CDR2 SQIVND (reference sequence). This CDR3 has 18 residues. CDR3 nucleotides: TGTGCCAGTAGTCTCCCCTCGGCCAGCGGGAGTAGAACAGATACGCAGTATTTT. Translation: CASSLPSASGSRTDTQYF.

This clone was found a few times. The gene calls are TRBV4-1 and TRBJ2-5; weak D call: TRBD1 (6 bases). This CDR3 is 14 amino acids long. CDR1 MGHRA and CDR2 YSYEKL come from the germline V gene. The V and J ends lost 3 bases and 3 bases respectively, with 11 bases between them. DNA for the CDR3: TGCGCCAGCAGCCATACAGGGCCCAAAGAGACCCAGTACTTC. Translated, it gives CASSHTGPKETQYF.

The gene calls are TRBV28 and TRBJ1-5; tentative D call: TRBD1 (6 bases). The germline V gene encodes CDR1 MDHEN and CDR2 SYDVKM. Trimming took 3 bases from V and 3 from J, leaving 15 bases between them. The CDR3 extends over 16 amino acids. The CDR3, as DNA: TGTGCCAGCAGTTTTGGGGGCCTGGGGGTCAATCAGCCCCAGCATTTT. Translated: CASSFGGLGVNQPQHF.

This clone has a single count. The CDR3 here is CASSLSIAGVKETQYF. The CDR3 bases are TGTGCCAGCAGCTTGTCCATAGCGGGAGTGAAAGAGACCCAGTACTTC. The chain recombines TRBV7-2 with TRBJ2-5, with TRBD2 identical over 9 bases. Germline V gene data show CDR1 as SGHTA and CDR2 as FQGNSA. V was pared by 3 bases and J by 3 bases, with 8 bases of the junction left unmatched. The CDR3 runs to 16 residues.

V and J are TRBV30 and TRBJ1-2, with TRBD1 as a possible D gene (5 bases). The CDR3 spans 12 residues. Germline-derived CDR1 and CDR2 are GTSNPN and SVGIG (reference sequence). V gave up 5 bases and J gave up 6 bases, with 13 bases separating them. The CDR3 coding sequence is TGTGCCTGGGCTACGGGGGAGCATGGCTACACCTTC. It specifies CAWATGEHGYTF.

V and J are TRBV14 and TRBJ2-1; 8 nucleotides align to TRBD2. The junction had 7 bases not matched to a gene; V was cut back by 1 base and J by 2 bases. The CDR3 contains 17 residues. Germline CDR1 is SGHDN and CDR2 is FVKESK. The CDR3 bases are TGTGCCAGCAGCCAAGTCGGAGCGGGAGTCCCCTACAATGAGCAGTTCTTC. Its translation: CASSQVGAGVPYNEQFF. Supplemented by reference TRBV14 and TRBJ2-1, the full variable domain reads EAGVTQFPSHSVIEKGQTVTLRCDPISGHDNLYWYRRVMGKEIKFLLHFVKESKQDESGMPNNRFLAERTGGTYSTLKVQPAELEDSGVYFCASSQVGAGVPYNEQFFGPGTRLTVL.

This clone has more than one count but fewer than ten. The chain combines TRBV5-4 with TRBJ1-4; TRBD1 aligns across 8 bases. V shed 4 bases and J 4 bases; nucleotides not matched to a gene: 9. Germline values: CDR1 SGHNT, CDR2 YYREEE (reference sequence). This CDR3 contains 16 residues. The CDR3 sequence is CASSGGQGGINEKLFF. In DNA form, the CDR3 reads TGTGCCAGCAGCGGCGGACAGGGTGGTATTAATGAAAAACTGTTTTTT.

The rearrangement links TRBV5-4 to TRBJ2-5, with a tentative D call TRBD1 (6 bases). V shed 4 bases and J shed 5 bases, with 21 bases lying between them. The CDR3 contains 16 residues. The V gene's germline CDR1 is SGHNT and CDR2 YYREEE (reference sequence). The CDR3 region is CASSQGSALQGETQYF. In DNA form, the CDR3 reads TGTGCCAGCAGCCAAGGTAGCGCGCTCCAGGGGGAGACCCAGTACTTC.

The J gene is TRBJ2-1, the V gene TRBV5-4, with D uncertain. This CDR3 has 14 residues. Germline assignment: CDR1 SGHNT and CDR2 YYREEE (reference sequence). The V end lost 4 bases, the J end lost 0 bases, and 8 bases lay between the germline ends. In DNA form, the CDR3 reads TGTGCCAGCAGCGCAGGTAGCTCCTACAATGAGCAGTTCTTC. This gives the protein CASSAGSSYNEQFF.